The rows below give T cell receptor beta chains drawn from one sample of a study of regulatory T cells in long-lasting Graves disease. TCRdb used MiXCR to reprocess the multiplex PCR reads, holding one entry per CDR3 protein. The table has about 500,000 distinct CDR3 sequences, 9.5% to 15% seen once; the top ten hold about 8.3%. This sample was shared with a second study, whose subject was T cells in Graves' hyperthyroidism and ophthalmopathy.

Sequenced here: peripheral blood mononuclear cells (PBMCs), sampled at new diagnosis, from a patient treated with antithyroid drugs. The receptors come from a woman younger than 45 with Graves disease. CDR3s include the opening cysteine and the closing phenylalanine or tryptophan. A D gene is named only where the DNA matches it firmly. Expanded clones are given a class, and other clones once, few, many or no size at all.

d_call	clone_size	j_call	v_call	cdr3_aa	cdr3_nt
NA	many	TRBJ2-1	TRBV6-1	CASSDSGRNNEQFF	TGTGCCAGCAGTGACTCTGGCAGAAACAATGAGCAGTTCTTC
NA	many	TRBJ2-7	TRBV11-2	CASKGDVQYF	TGTGCCAGCAAGGGGGACGTGCAGTACTTC
NA	NA	TRBJ1-5	TRBV4-1	CASSQSLTVSNQPQHF	TGCGCCAGCAGCCAAAGCTTGACAGTGAGCAATCAGCCCCAGCATTTT
NA	many	TRBJ2-2	TRBV19	CASSSRALRGELFF	TGTGCCAGTAGTTCCCGGGCCCTTCGCGGGGAGCTGTTTTTT
NA	many	TRBJ1-1	TRBV9	CASSPGRTTEAFF	TGTGCCAGCAGCCCTGGACGGACCACTGAAGCTTTCTTT
TRBD2	NA	TRBJ2-3	TRBV10-3	CASSYSGTSGSASDTQYF	TGTGCCAGCAGTTACTCCGGGACTAGCGGGAGTGCGTCAGATACGCAGTATTTT
TRBD1	many	TRBJ2-5	TRBV7-9	CASSLTGEETQYF	TGCGCCAGCAGCTTAACAGGGGAAGAGACCCAGTACTTC
NA	NA	TRBJ1-6	TRBV29-1	CSVSEGYNSPLHF	TGCAGCGTGTCGGAGGGGTATAATTCACCCCTCCACTTT
NA	many	TRBJ2-6	TRBV2	CASRAGQAYSGANVLTF	TGTGCCAGCAGAGCGGGACAGGCTTACTCTGGGGCCAACGTCCTGACTTTC
NA	NA	TRBJ2-3	TRBV24-1	CATSDRGTLRTDTQYF	TGTGCCACCAGTGACCGCGGGACACTTCGCACAGATACGCAGTATTTT
NA	NA	TRBJ1-1	TRBV28	CASSSEGRTFF	TGTGCCAGCTCCTCGGAAGGCCGGACTTTCTTT
NA	many	TRBJ2-7	TRBV11-2	CASSLGFISYEQYF	TGTGCCAGCAGCCTCGGATTTATCTCCTACGAGCAGTACTTC
NA	many	TRBJ1-1	TRBV20-1	CSASTDSPGVTEAFF	TGCAGTGCTTCGACAGACTCACCGGGGGTCACTGAAGCTTTCTTT
TRBD1	few	TRBJ1-1	TRBV5-5	CASSLAGQGWSTEAFF	TGTGCCAGCAGCTTGGCGGGACAGGGATGGAGCACTGAAGCTTTCTTT
NA	many	TRBJ2-7	TRBV4-3	CASSQGLGYEQYF	TGCGCCAGCAGCCAGGGACTCGGCTACGAGCAGTACTTC
NA	NA	TRBJ1-1	TRBV6-2/TRBV6-3	CAAGSGRANTEAFF	TGTGCTGCGGGGTCGGGAAGGGCGAACACTGAAGCTTTCTTT
TRBD2	many	TRBJ2-1	TRBV11-2	CASLGLAGSFSYNEQFF	TGTGCCAGCTTGGGACTAGCGGGATCCTTCTCCTACAATGAGCAGTTCTTC
NA	NA	TRBJ1-2	TRBV18	CASLVDGSYGYTF	TGTGCCAGCTTAGTGGACGGTTCCTATGGCTACACCTTC
NA	many	TRBJ1-1	TRBV5-1	CASSLKSWDTEAFF	TGCGCCAGCAGCTTGAAGAGCTGGGACACTGAAGCTTTCTTT
TRBD1	many	TRBJ2-1	TRBV20-1	CSAHQPGQSYNEQFF	TGCAGTGCTCACCAACCGGGACAGTCGTACAATGAGCAGTTCTTC
TRBD1	few	TRBJ1-2	TRBV14	CASSQDRRQGELSGYTF	TGTGCCAGCAGCCAAGATAGAAGACAGGGAGAGTTGTCTGGCTACACCTTC
NA	many	TRBJ2-7	TRBV10-3	CAISDKRSQYEQYF	TGTGCCATCAGTGATAAGAGGTCCCAGTACGAGCAGTACTTC
NA	many	TRBJ2-5	TRBV10-3	CATLRGPEQETQYF	TGTGCCACCCTTAGGGGACCAGAGCAAGAGACCCAGTACTTC
TRBD1	NA	TRBJ1-2	TRBV6-2/TRBV6-3	CASIKTGTGNYGYTF	TGTGCCAGCATTAAAACAGGGACAGGGAATTACGGCTACACCTTC
NA	few	TRBJ1-1	TRBV5-8	CASSLSHFEAFF	TGTGCCAGCAGCTTATCACATTTTGAAGCTTTCTTT
NA	NA	TRBJ1-2	TRBV5-8	CASSFYTGTF	TGTGCCAGCAGCTTCTATACCGGGACCTTC
TRBD1	many	TRBJ2-7	TRBV6-5	CASSYRDRGTPFYEQYF	TGTGCCAGCAGTTACCGGGACAGGGGGACTCCTTTCTACGAGCAGTACTTC
TRBD2	NA	TRBJ2-7	TRBV2	CASSPRLAPASEQYF	TGTGCCAGCAGCCCCCGACTAGCCCCGGCTAGCGAGCAGTACTTC
NA	NA	TRBJ2-7	TRBV4-2	CASSLLLGIEQYF	TGTGCCAGCAGCCTCTTGTTAGGGATCGAGCAGTACTTC
NA	few	TRBJ1-3	TRBV20-1	CSARTGRHGNTIYF	TGCAGTGCTAGGACGGGGCGTCACGGAAACACCATATATTTT
NA	many	TRBJ1-6	TRBV2	CASSVRMVDSPLHF	TGTGCCAGCAGTGTCCGGATGGTTGATTCACCCCTCCACTTT
NA	few	TRBJ1-1	TRBV9	CASSVGGANTEAFF	TGTGCCAGCAGCGTAGGGGGCGCGAACACTGAAGCTTTCTTT
NA	many	TRBJ1-4	TRBV5-1	CASSLSPLLSNEKLFF	TGCGCCAGCAGCCTGAGTCCCCTACTGTCTAATGAAAAACTGTTTTTT
NA	many	TRBJ2-7	TRBV29-1	CSVVPTGEVSDEQYF	TGCAGCGTTGTACCGACAGGTGAGGTTTCTGACGAGCAGTACTTC
TRBD1	NA	TRBJ1-2	TRBV4-3	CASSQDTGGPSYGYTF	TGCGCCAGCAGCCAAGATACAGGGGGCCCCAGCTATGGCTACACCTTC
NA	many	TRBJ1-5	TRBV30	CAWSTNREGPQHF	TGTGCCTGGAGTACCAACAGGGAAGGGCCCCAGCATTTT
NA	few	TRBJ1-6	TRBV25-1	CASSEFGGRNSPLHF	TGTGCCAGCAGTGAATTTGGGGGCAGGAATTCACCCCTCCACTTT
NA	few	TRBJ2-2	TRBV11-3	CASTFGGGELFF	TGTGCCAGCACCTTCGGCGGCGGGGAGCTGTTTTTT
NA	many	TRBJ1-4	TRBV5-1	CASSFGGLLSEKLFF	TGCGCCAGCAGCTTCGGGGGGCTGCTTAGTGAAAAACTGTTTTTT
TRBD1	many	TRBJ1-1	TRBV2	CASTGQGGTEAFF	TGTGCCAGCACCGGACAGGGAGGGACTGAAGCTTTCTTT
NA	many	TRBJ1-3	TRBV6-2/TRBV6-3	CASNEASSGNTIYF	TGTGCCAGCAACGAGGCAAGCTCTGGAAACACCATATATTTT
NA	many	TRBJ2-1	TRBV2	CASSPGRLSYNEQFF	TGTGCCAGCAGCCCTGGACGCCTCTCCTACAATGAGCAGTTCTTC
NA	many	TRBJ1-2	TRBV6-1	CASSRDPPTGGYTF	TGTGCCAGCAGTCGGGACCCCCCCACAGGGGGCTACACCTTC
NA	many	TRBJ2-5	TRBV3-1	CASSQVPHQETQYF	TGTGCCAGCAGCCAGGTCCCCCATCAAGAGACCCAGTACTTC
NA	many	TRBJ2-7	TRBV28	CASTGGTFAQYF	TGTGCCAGCACCGGTGGAACTTTCGCGCAGTACTTC
TRBD1	many	TRBJ2-4	TRBV27	CASSLDFEGAGNIQYF	TGTGCCAGCAGTTTGGACTTTGAGGGGGCCGGAAACATTCAGTACTTC
NA	many	TRBJ1-4	TRBV28	CASSSAGINEKLFF	TGTGCCAGCAGTTCGGCCGGGATTAATGAAAAACTGTTTTTT
TRBD2	many	TRBJ2-6	TRBV19	CASSIVLAGTSSGANVLTF	TGTGCCAGTAGTATAGTACTAGCGGGGACATCTTCTGGGGCCAACGTCCTGACTTTC
TRBD1	many	TRBJ2-5	TRBV7-9	CASSRGQTETQYF	TGTGCCAGCAGCAGGGGGCAGACGGAGACCCAGTACTTC
TRBD1	many	TRBJ2-1	TRBV12-3/TRBV12-4	CASSWDRENAEQFF	TGTGCCAGCAGTTGGGACAGGGAAAACGCTGAGCAGTTCTTC
TRBD1	many	TRBJ1-1	TRBV19	CASRRDRESPEAFF	TGTGCCAGTCGCCGGGACAGGGAATCCCCTGAAGCTTTCTTT
TRBD2	NA	TRBJ2-7	TRBV11-3	CASSLVLAGADEQYF	TGTGCCAGCAGCTTAGTGCTAGCGGGAGCGGACGAGCAGTACTTC
NA	many	TRBJ2-1	TRBV10-3	CAISETAWNEQFF	TGTGCCATCAGTGAGACGGCCTGGAATGAGCAGTTCTTC
NA	many	TRBJ2-7	TRBV13	CASSPQGGEQYF	TGTGCCAGCAGTCCCCAGGGAGGAGAGCAGTACTTC
NA	NA	TRBJ1-3	TRBV28	CASSLPTLAGGNTIYF	TGTGCCAGCAGTCTACCGACACTGGCGGGAGGAAACACCATATATTTT
NA	many	TRBJ2-3	TRBV24-1	CATSETHYRTDTQYF	TGTGCCACCAGTGAAACTCATTACCGAACAGATACGCAGTATTTT
NA	many	TRBJ1-1	TRBV20-1	CSARVLYRGTEAFF	TGCAGTGCTAGAGTCTTGTATCGGGGGACTGAAGCTTTCTTT
TRBD2	NA	TRBJ2-3	TRBV2	CASRILAGSKYF	TGTGCCAGCAGGATACTAGCGGGGAGCAAGTATTTT